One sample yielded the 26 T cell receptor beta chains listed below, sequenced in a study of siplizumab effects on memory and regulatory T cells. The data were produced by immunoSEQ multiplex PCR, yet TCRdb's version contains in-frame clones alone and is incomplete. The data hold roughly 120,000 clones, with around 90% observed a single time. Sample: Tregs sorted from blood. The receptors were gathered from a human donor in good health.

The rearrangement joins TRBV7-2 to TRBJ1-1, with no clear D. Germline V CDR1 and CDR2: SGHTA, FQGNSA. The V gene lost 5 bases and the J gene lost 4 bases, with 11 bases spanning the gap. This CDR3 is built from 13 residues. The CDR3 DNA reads TGTGCCAGCAGCCTCTTACCGGGCACTGAAGCTTTCTTT. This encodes CASSLLPGTEAFF.

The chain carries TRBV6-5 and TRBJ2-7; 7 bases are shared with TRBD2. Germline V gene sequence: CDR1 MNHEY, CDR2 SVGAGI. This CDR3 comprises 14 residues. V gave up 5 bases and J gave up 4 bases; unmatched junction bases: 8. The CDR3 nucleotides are TGTGCCAGCAGTACAGCGGGACTACCTTACGAGCAGTACTTC. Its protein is CASSTAGLPYEQYF.

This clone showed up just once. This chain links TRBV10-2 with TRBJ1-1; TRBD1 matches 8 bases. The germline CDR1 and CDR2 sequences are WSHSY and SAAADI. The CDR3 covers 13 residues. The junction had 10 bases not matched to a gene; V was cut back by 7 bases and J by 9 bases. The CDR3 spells CASTHGQGSQAFF. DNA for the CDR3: TGCGCCAGCACCCACGGACAGGGCAGTCAAGCTTTCTTT.

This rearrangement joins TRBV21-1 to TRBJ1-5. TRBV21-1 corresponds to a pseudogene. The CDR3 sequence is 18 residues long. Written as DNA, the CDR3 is TGTGCCAGCAGCAAAAAGGCGGGGCAGTCCTATAGCAATCAGCCCCAGCATTTT. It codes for CASSKKAGQSYSNQPQHF.

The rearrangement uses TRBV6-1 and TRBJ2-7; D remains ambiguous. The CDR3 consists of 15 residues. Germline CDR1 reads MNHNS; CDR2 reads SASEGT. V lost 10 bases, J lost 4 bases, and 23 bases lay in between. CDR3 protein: CATMYRRSMVYEQYF. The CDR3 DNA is TGTGCCACCATGTACCGTCGCAGTATGGTGTACGAGCAGTACTTC.

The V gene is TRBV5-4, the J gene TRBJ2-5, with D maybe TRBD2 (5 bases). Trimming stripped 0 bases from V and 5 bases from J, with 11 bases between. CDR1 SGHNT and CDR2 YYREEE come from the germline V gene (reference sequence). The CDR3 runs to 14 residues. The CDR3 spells CASSLGRERETQYF. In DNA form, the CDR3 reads TGTGCCAGCAGCTTGGGTAGGGAGAGGGAGACCCAGTACTTC.

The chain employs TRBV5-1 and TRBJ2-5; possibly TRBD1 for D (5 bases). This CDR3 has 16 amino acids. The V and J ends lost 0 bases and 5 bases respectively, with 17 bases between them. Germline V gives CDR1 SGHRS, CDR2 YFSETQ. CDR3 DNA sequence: TGCGCCAGCAGCTTGGTTTCGTCAGGGCTCTGGGAGACCCAGTACTTC. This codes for CASSLVSSGLWETQYF.

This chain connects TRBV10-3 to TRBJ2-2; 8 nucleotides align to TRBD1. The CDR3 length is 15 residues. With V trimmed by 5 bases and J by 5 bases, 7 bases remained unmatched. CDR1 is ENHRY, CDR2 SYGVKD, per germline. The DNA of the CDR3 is TGTGCCATCAGTCTGACAGGGGTCGAAACCGGGGAGCTGTTTTTT. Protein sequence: CAISLTGVETGELFF.

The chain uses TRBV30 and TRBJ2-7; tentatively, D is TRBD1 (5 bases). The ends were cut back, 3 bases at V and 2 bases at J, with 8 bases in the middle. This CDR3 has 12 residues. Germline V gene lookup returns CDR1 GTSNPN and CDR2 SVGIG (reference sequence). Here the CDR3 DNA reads TGTGCCTGGAGGGACACCACCTACGAGCAGTACTTC. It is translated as CAWRDTTYEQYF.

This chain's CDR3 is CASSAMGPSGGYTF. The CDR3, as DNA: TGTGCCAGCAGTGCCATGGGGCCTTCGGGAGGCTACACCTTC. V gene TRBV2 combines with J gene TRBJ1-2, with D possibly matching TRBD1 (5 bases). V lost 4 bases and J lost 8, with 17 bases in between. Looked up from germline, CDR1 is SNHLY and CDR2 is FYNNEI. The CDR3 extends over 14 amino acids. Complete variable domain (other parts from reference TRBV2 and TRBJ1-2): EPEVTQTPSHQVTQMGQEVILRCVPISNHLYFYWYRQILGQKVEFLVSFYNNEISEKSEIFDDQFSVERPDGSNFTLKIRSTKLEDSAMYFCASSAMGPSGGYTFGSGTRLTVV.

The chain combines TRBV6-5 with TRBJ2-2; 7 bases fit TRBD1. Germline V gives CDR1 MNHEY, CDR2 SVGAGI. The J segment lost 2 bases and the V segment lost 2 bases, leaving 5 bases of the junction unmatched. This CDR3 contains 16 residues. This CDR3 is CASSYTGTVNTGELFF. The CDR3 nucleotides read TGTGCCAGCAGTTACACCGGGACAGTCAACACCGGGGAGCTGTTTTTT.

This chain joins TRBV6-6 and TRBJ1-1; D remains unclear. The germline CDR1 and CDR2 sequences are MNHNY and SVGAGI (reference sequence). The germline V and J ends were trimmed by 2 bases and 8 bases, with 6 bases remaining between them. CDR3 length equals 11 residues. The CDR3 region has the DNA TGTGCCAGCAGTTACGATTGGGAAGCTTTCTTT. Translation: CASSYDWEAFF.

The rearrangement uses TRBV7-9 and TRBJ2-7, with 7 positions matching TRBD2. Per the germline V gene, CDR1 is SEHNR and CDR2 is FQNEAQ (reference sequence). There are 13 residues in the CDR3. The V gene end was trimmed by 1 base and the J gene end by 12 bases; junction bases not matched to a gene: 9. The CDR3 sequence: CASSLVSRGSPYF. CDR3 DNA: TGTGCCAGCAGCTTAGTCTCGCGGGGGTCGCCGTACTTC.

The CDR3 here is CASSVGGAFGEAFF. The CDR3 DNA reads TGTGCCAGCAGCGTAGGGGGGGCTTTTGGTGAAGCTTTCTTT. V gene TRBV9 combines with J gene TRBJ1-1; D is possibly TRBD1 (6 bases). CDR3 length equals 14 residues. The germline V gene has CDR1 SGDLS and CDR2 YYNGEE. The germline V and J ends were trimmed by 0 bases and 7 bases, with 13 bases remaining between them. Supplemented by reference TRBV9 and TRBJ1-1, the full variable domain reads DSGVTQTPKHLITATGQRVTLRCSPRSGDLSVYWYQQSLDQGLQFLIQYYNGEERAKGNILERFSAQQFPDLHSELNLSSLELGDSALYFCASSVGGAFGEAFFGQGTRLTVV.

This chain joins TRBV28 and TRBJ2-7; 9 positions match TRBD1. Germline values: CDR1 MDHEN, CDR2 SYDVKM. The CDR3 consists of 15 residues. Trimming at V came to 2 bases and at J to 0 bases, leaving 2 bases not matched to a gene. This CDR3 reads CASSLGGQGSYEQYF. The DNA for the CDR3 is TGTGCCAGCAGTTTAGGGGGACAGGGCTCCTACGAGCAGTACTTC.

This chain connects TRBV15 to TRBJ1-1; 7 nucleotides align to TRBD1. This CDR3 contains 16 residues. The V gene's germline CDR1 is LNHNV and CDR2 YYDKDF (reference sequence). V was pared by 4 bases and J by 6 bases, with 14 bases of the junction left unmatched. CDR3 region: CATSTWGHRGTSEAFF. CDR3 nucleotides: TGTGCCACCAGCACCTGGGGGCACAGGGGAACATCTGAAGCTTTCTTT.

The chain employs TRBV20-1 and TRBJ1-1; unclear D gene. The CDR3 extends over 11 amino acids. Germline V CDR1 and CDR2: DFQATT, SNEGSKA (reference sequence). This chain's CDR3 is CSSRMNTEAFF. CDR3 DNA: TGCAGCAGCCGGATGAACACTGAAGCTTTCTTT.

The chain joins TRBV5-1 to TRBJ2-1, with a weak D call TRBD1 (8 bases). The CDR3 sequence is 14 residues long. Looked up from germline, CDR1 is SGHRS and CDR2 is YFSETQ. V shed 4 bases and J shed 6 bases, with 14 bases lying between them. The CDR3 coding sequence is TGCGCCAGCAGCCAGGACAGGGAGGGCAATGAGCAGTTCTTC. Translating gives CASSQDREGNEQFF.

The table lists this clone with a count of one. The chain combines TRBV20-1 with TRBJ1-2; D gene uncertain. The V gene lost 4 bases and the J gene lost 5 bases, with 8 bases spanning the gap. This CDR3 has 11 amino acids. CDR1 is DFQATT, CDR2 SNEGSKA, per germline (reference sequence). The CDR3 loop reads CSANPGYGYTF. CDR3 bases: TGCAGTGCTAATCCGGGGTATGGCTACACCTTC.

DNA of the CDR3: TGTGCCACCAGCAGAGATCTCGTACAGGGTGAGCAGTTCTTC. Protein product: CATSRDLVQGEQFF. V gene TRBV15 combines with J gene TRBJ2-1; the D gene is possibly TRBD1 (6 bases). CDR1 and CDR2 (germline): LNHNV, YYDKDF (reference sequence). V lost 0 bases, J lost 9 bases, and 12 bases lay in between. The CDR3 is 14 residues long.

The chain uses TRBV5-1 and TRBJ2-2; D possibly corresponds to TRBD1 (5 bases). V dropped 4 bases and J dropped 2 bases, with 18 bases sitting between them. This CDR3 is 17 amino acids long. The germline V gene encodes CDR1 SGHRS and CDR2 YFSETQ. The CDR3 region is CASSLGPQRGNTGELFF. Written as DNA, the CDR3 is TGCGCCAGCAGCCTGGGGCCGCAAAGGGGAAACACCGGGGAGCTGTTTTTT.

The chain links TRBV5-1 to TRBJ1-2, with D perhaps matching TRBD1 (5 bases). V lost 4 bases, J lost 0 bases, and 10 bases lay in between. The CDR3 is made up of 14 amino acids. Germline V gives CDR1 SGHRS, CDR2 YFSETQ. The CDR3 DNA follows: TGCGCCAGCAGCCCGCAGACAGCTAACTATGGCTACACCTTC. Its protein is CASSPQTANYGYTF.

The CDR3 here is CASSLSSGRGINEQFF. In DNA form, the CDR3 reads TGTGCCAGCAGCTTATCGTCAGGACGGGGGATCAATGAGCAGTTCTTC. This chain connects TRBV7-3 to TRBJ2-1, with a possible D match to TRBD2 (6 bases). CDR1 and CDR2 (germline): SGHTA, FQGTGA. The CDR3 is 16 amino acids. V lost 2 bases and J lost 6, with 17 bases in between.

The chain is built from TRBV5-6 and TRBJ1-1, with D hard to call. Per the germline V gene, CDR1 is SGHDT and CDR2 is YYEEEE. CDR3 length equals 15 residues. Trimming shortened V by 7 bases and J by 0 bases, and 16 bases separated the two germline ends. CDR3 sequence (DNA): TGTGCCAGCCGATTCGCCGACTCAATGAACACTGAAGCTTTCTTT. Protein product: CASRFADSMNTEAFF.

The chain's CDR3 is CASSFPSGGASGELFF. CDR3 sequence (DNA): TGTGCCAGCAGCTTTCCTAGCGGGGGGGCCTCCGGGGAGCTGTTTTTT. V is TRBV7-9 and J is TRBJ2-2; 12 positions agree with TRBD2. The CDR3 spans 16 residues. CDR1 and CDR2 from the germline V gene are SEHNR and FQNEAQ (reference sequence). Unmatched junction bases numbered 5, after V lost 3 bases and J lost 6 bases.

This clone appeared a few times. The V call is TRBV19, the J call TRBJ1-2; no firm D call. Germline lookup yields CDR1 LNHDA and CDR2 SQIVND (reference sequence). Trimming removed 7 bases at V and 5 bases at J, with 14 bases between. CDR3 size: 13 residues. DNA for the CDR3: TGTGCCAGTAATCGGGGAGCCTATTATGGCTACACCTTC. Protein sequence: CASNRGAYYGYTF. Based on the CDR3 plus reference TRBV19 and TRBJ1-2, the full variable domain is DGGITQSPKYLFRKEGQNVTLSCEQNLNHDAMYWYRQDPGQGLRLIYYSQIVNDFQKGDIAEGYSVSREKKESFPLTVTSAQKNPTAFYLCASNRGAYYGYTFGSGTRLTVV.